These 16 T cell receptor beta chains share one sample of origin, sequenced in a study of early T cells in non-severe SARS-CoV-2 infection. TCRdb itself ran the 5' RACE reads through MiXCR, one entry per CDR3 protein. Found here are 85,000 to 100,000 distinct CDR3 sequences, around 14% of them singletons; the top ten hold around 2.4%. Input material: whole blood. The receptor set was obtained from an adult who was a healthcare worker with PCR-confirmed SARS-CoV-2 infection or an uninfected control (not recorded which).

This clonotype was detected many times. This chain joins TRBV29-1 and TRBJ2-3; TRBD2 aligns across 9 bases. CDR1 and CDR2 (germline): SQVTM, ANQGSEA. This CDR3 spans 14 amino acids. Trimming at V came to 7 bases and at J to 3 bases, leaving 8 bases not matched to a gene. For the CDR3, the DNA is TGCAGCGCAATCCCGGGACTAGCAACAGATACGCAGTATTTT. Amino acid sequence: CSAIPGLATDTQYF.

J is TRBJ2-5 and V is TRBV27; perhaps TRBD1 as D (5 bases). The V end was cut by 6 bases, the J end by 5 bases, with 16 bases between. Germline V CDR1 and CDR2: MNHEY, SMNVEV (reference sequence). This CDR3 comprises 14 residues. The CDR3 reads CASRMQGRKETQYF. The CDR3 DNA reads as TGTGCCAGCAGGATGCAGGGTAGGAAGGAGACCCAGTACTTC.

V is TRBV11-2 and J is TRBJ2-2; tentative D call: TRBD2 (7 bases). Germline CDR1 reads SGHAT; CDR2 reads FQNNGV. Trimming pared 6 bases from V and 9 bases from J, leaving 23 bases between. This CDR3 is 16 amino acids long. CDR3 sequence (DNA): TGTGCCAGCAGTCACATTCGAACAGGGAGGGGTTGGGAGCTGTTTTTT. Residues: CASSHIRTGRGWELFF. Together with reference TRBV11-2 and TRBJ2-2, the CDR3 gives the full variable domain: EAGVAQSPRYKIIEKRQSVAFWCNPISGHATLYWYQQILGQGPKLLIQFQNNGVVDDSQLPKDRFSAERLKGVDSTLKIQPAKLEDSAVYLCASSHIRTGRGWELFFGEGSRLTVL.

This clonotype has a count of ten or more. This chain links TRBV7-2 with TRBJ2-7, with 9 bases aligning to TRBD1. The CDR3 covers 15 residues. V trimming: 5 bases; J trimming: 3 bases; junction bases outside the gene matches: 8. CDR1 and CDR2 from the germline V gene are SGHTA and FQGNSA. CDR3 loop: CASSPGQGISYEQYF. CDR3 nucleotides: TGTGCCAGCAGCCCGGGACAGGGCATAAGCTACGAGCAGTACTTC.

This clonotype was detected only a few times. This chain connects TRBV18 to TRBJ1-6; D remains unclear. Germline V gene lookup returns CDR1 KGHSH and CDR2 LQKENI. V was clipped by 1 base and J by 9 bases, with 10 bases between them. This CDR3 contains 14 residues. The CDR3 sequence: CASSPQTSGSPLHF. CDR3 nucleotides: TGTGCCAGCTCACCACAAACGTCTGGTTCACCCCTCCACTTT. The full variable domain, completed using reference TRBV18 and TRBJ1-6, is NAGVMQNPRHLVRRRGQEARLRCSPMKGHSHVYWYRQLPEEGLKFMVYLQKENIIDESGMPKERFSAEFPKEGPSILRIQQVVRGDSAAYFCASSPQTSGSPLHFGNGTRLTVT.

This chain joins TRBV11-2 and TRBJ2-2; D gene unclear. There are 12 residues in the CDR3. The V gene's germline CDR1 is SGHAT and CDR2 FQNNGV. V lost 4 bases and J 8 bases, leaving 8 bases between the germline ends. The chain's CDR3 is CASSWTWGELFF. The CDR3 DNA reads as TGTGCCAGCAGCTGGACCTGGGGGGAGCTGTTTTTT.

This clonotype has ten or more counts. The chain carries TRBV5-1 and TRBJ2-1; weak D call: TRBD1 (5 bases). Trimming left V 0 bases short and J 7 bases short, with 14 bases between. CDR1 and CDR2 (germline): SGHRS, YFSETQ. The CDR3 length is 15 residues. For the CDR3, the DNA is TGCGCCAGCAGCTTGGGGGCCAGGGTTTGGAATGAGCAGTTCTTC. Translated: CASSLGARVWNEQFF. The full variable domain, its missing parts supplied by reference TRBV5-1 and TRBJ2-1, is KAGVTQTPRYLIKTRGQQVTLSCSPISGHRSVSWYQQTPGQGLQFLFEYFSETQRNKGNFPGRFSGRQFSNSRSEMNVSTLELGDSALYLCASSLGARVWNEQFFGPGTRLTVL.

Here the CDR3 reads CASSAGQGLYNEQFF. CDR3 sequence (DNA): TGCGCCAGCAGCGCGGGACAGGGTCTATACAATGAGCAGTTCTTC. The rearrangement links TRBV5-1 to TRBJ2-1; 9 bases are shared with TRBD1. CDR3 size: 15 residues. CDR1 is SGHRS, CDR2 YFSETQ, per germline. V gave up 4 bases and J gave up 4 bases; unmatched junction bases: 6.

This clonotype has ten or more counts. This chain uses TRBV4-1 with TRBJ1-1; D call uncertain. Germline V gives CDR1 MGHRA, CDR2 YSYEKL. V was pared by 9 bases and J by 7 bases, with 15 bases between. The CDR3 spans 12 residues. The CDR3 sequence is CARPRGGNEAFF. The DNA of the CDR3 is TGCGCCAGGCCGAGAGGCGGAAATGAAGCTTTCTTT.

This clonotype was observed at least ten times. The chain links TRBV18 to TRBJ2-3, with D perhaps TRBD1 or TRBD2 (5 bases each). CDR3 size: 13 residues. Germline V gene lookup returns CDR1 KGHSH and CDR2 LQKENI. V was trimmed by 5 bases and J by 6 bases, leaving 12 bases between them. Here the CDR3 reads CASSWGRADTQYF. The CDR3 DNA follows: TGTGCCAGCTCATGGGGACGGGCGGATACGCAGTATTTT.

V gene TRBV12-3 or TRBV12-4 combines with J gene TRBJ2-7; D call uncertain. CDR3 length equals 14 residues. Trimming left V 3 bases short and J 1 base short, with 10 bases between. The CDR3 bases are TGTGCCAGCAGTTTTCAGCTGATATCCTACGAGCAGTACTTC. This codes for CASSFQLISYEQYF.

This clonotype was observed many times. The V and J genes are TRBV11-1 and TRBJ2-1, with a weak D call TRBD2 (5 bases). The CDR3 length is 12 residues. Trimming stripped 5 bases from V and 9 bases from J, with 11 bases between. The germline V gene has CDR1 SGHAT and CDR2 FQDESV (reference sequence). This CDR3 is CASSTRSGEQFF. CDR3 nucleotides: TGTGCCAGCAGCACCCGCAGCGGTGAGCAGTTCTTC.

Many counts were recorded for this clonotype. V is TRBV18 and J is TRBJ2-7, with D possibly matching TRBD2 (5 bases). Trimming removed 5 bases at V and 0 bases at J, with 8 bases between. Germline CDR1 KGHSH, CDR2 LQKENI. This CDR3 comprises 13 residues. CDR3: CASSSGNSYEQYF. The CDR3 region has the DNA TGTGCCAGCTCATCCGGGAACTCCTACGAGCAGTACTTC.

This clonotype was picked up many times. This rearrangement joins TRBV28 to TRBJ2-1; D is possibly TRBD2 (6 bases). Germline CDR1 MDHEN, CDR2 SYDVKM. Trimming removed 2 bases from V and 3 bases from J, with 11 bases in between. The CDR3 loop spans 15 amino acids. The CDR3 coding sequence is TGTGCCAGCAGTTTAGGGTGGGGGGTCTACAATGAGCAGTTCTTC. Protein sequence: CASSLGWGVYNEQFF.

This clonotype was recorded at least ten times. The J gene is TRBJ2-2, the V gene TRBV5-4, with D tentatively TRBD2 (6 bases). This CDR3 is built from 16 residues. V shed 1 base and J shed 2 bases, with 12 bases lying between them. Per germline, CDR1 SGHNT and CDR2 YYREEE (reference sequence). CDR3 in amino acids: CASSLPGGANTGELFF. CDR3 DNA: TGTGCCAGCAGCTTGCCCGGGGGAGCAAACACCGGGGAGCTGTTTTTT.

The sample holds a few counts of this clonotype. The rearrangement joins TRBV28 to TRBJ2-1; the D is unclear. The germline V gene encodes CDR1 MDHEN and CDR2 SYDVKM. The CDR3 is 11 amino acids. V lost 6 bases and J lost 8, with 8 bases in between. The CDR3 is CASSQRDEQFF. Here the CDR3 DNA reads TGTGCCAGCAGCCAAAGGGATGAGCAGTTCTTC. The full variable domain, completed using reference TRBV28 and TRBJ2-1, is DVKVTQSSRYLVKRTGEKVFLECVQDMDHENMFWYRQDPGLGLRLIYFSYDVKMKEKGDIPEGYSVSREKKERFSLILESASTNQTSMYLCASSQRDEQFFGPGTRLTVL.